Listed below are T cell receptor beta chains from one sample, sequenced in a study of human T cells and chemical hapten exposure. TCRdb independently ran MiXCR on the RACE reads; one entry per CDR3 protein. The sample lists about 260,000 distinct CDR3 sequences, roughly 8.9% seen once, with over 2% in the top ten. The sample in question was whole blood, obtained in connection with sensitization to the hapten diphenylcyclopropenone (DPC). Source of these receptors: a woman aged 35 to 49 with alopecia areata. Some clones in this sample may be carry-over from other donors' samples. Each CDR3 is given with its conserved first and last residue. Each record gives: J gene, V gene, CDR3 protein.

>TRBJ1-4|TRBV28
CASRGVGREKLFF
>TRBJ2-1|TRBV5-1
CASSLGGSLNEQFF
>TRBJ2-5|TRBV6-5
CASSYGHLETQYF
>TRBJ1-2|TRBV3-1
CASSRRNPQTGYTF
>TRBJ1-4|TRBV5-5
CASSLFGVTTTNEKLFF
>TRBJ2-7|TRBV6-2/TRBV6-3
CASRPALAGGPHEQYF
>TRBJ2-1|TRBV5-1
CASSLVAGGNHYNEQFF
>TRBJ1-5|TRBV4-1
CASSRDIGNQPQHF
>TRBJ2-7|TRBV29-1
CSVTGSSSYEQYF
>TRBJ2-7|TRBV29-1
CAVRQSLEQYF
>TRBJ1-5|TRBV28
CASSLGQGRQPQHF
>TRBJ1-6|TRBV27
CASTPGGGRYNSPLHF
>TRBJ2-7|TRBV5-1
CASSLTLYEQYF
>TRBJ2-3|TRBV6-2/TRBV6-3
CASSSSNTQYF
>TRBJ2-7|TRBV5-1
CASSLEGTRTYEQYF
>TRBJ2-1|TRBV6-1
CASSVGLAAYNEQFF
>TRBJ2-7|TRBV6-5
CASSYPLSGDSYEQYF
>TRBJ2-1|TRBV7-2
CASSDLTGTSGKGEQFF
>TRBJ2-5|TRBV28
CASSPALLETQYF
>TRBJ2-1|TRBV4-1
CASSPADASGNEQFF
>TRBJ2-4|TRBV4-1
CASSQVRILAKNIQYF
>TRBJ2-2|TRBV29-1
CSAQENSGELFF